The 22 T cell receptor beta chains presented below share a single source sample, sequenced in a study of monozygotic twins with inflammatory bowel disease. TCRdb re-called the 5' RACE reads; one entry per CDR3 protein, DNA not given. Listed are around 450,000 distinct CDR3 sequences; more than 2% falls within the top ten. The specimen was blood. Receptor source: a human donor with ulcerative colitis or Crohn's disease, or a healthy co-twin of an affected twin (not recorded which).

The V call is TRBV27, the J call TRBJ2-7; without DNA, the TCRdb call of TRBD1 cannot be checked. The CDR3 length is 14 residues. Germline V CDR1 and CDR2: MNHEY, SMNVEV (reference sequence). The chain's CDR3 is CASSLGSGPYEQYF.

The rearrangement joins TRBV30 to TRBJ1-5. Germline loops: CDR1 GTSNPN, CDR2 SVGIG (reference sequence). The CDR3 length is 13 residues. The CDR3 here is CAWSSEANQPQHF.

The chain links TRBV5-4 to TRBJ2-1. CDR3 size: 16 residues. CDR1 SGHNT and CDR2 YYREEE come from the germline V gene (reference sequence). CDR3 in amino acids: CASSFLGGSSYNEQFF.

The CDR3 spells CASRPPPNFGQPQHF. The V and J genes are TRBV6-2 or TRBV6-3 and TRBJ1-5; TCRdb's D call, TRBD1, is unchecked because there is no DNA. Germline assignment: CDR1 MNHEY and CDR2 SVGEGT. The length of the CDR3 is 15 residues.

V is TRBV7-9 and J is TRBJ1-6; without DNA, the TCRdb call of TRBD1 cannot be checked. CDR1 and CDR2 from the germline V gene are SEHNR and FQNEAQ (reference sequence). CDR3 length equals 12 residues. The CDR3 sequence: CASSRDLSPLHF.

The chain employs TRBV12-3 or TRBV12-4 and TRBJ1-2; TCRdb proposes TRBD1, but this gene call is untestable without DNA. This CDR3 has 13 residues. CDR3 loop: CASAGAQLYGYTF.

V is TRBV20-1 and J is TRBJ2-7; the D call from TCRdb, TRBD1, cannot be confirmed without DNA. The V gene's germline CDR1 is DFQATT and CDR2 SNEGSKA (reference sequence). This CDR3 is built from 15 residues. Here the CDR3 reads CSPASRAGSAYEQYF.

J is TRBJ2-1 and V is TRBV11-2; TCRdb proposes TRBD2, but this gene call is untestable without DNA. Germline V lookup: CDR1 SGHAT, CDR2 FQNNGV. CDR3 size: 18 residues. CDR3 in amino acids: CASSLLTSGISSYNEQFF.

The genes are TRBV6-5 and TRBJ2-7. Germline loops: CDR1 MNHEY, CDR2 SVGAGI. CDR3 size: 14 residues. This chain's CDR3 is CASSYLGSAYEQYF.

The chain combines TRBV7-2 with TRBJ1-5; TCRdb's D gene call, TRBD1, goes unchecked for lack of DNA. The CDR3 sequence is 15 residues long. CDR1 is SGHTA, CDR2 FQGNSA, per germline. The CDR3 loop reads CASSASWGFDQPQHF. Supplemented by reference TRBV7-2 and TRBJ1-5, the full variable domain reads GAGVSQSPSNKVTEKGKDVELRCDPISGHTALYWYRQSLGQGLEFLIYFQGNSAPDKSGLPSDRFSAERTGGSVSTLTIQRTQQEDSAVYLCASSASWGFDQPQHFGDGTRLSIL.

The CDR3 reads CASRSSKGLADNNEQFF. The V and J genes are TRBV5-1 and TRBJ2-1; absent DNA, TCRdb's TRBD2 call cannot be checked. CDR1 is SGHRS, CDR2 YFSETQ, per germline. CDR3 length: 17 residues.

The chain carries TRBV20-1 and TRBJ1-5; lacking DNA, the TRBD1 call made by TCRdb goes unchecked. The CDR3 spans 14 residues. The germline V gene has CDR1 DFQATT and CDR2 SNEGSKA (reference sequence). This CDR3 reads CSARAGVGNQPQHF.

The CDR3: CASSLVSSGGSSTDTQYF. This sequence joins TRBV5-6 and TRBJ2-3; TCRdb names TRBD2, which stays unverified in the absence of DNA. CDR1 and CDR2 from the germline V gene are SGHDT and YYEEEE. The CDR3 consists of 18 residues.

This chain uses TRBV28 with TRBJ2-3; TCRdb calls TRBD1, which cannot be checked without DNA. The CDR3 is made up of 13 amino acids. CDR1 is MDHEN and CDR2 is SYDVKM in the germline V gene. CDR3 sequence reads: CASSTVGPDTQYF.

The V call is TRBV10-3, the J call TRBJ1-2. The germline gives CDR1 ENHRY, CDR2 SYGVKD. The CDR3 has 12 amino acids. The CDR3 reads CAIRGDGRGYTF.

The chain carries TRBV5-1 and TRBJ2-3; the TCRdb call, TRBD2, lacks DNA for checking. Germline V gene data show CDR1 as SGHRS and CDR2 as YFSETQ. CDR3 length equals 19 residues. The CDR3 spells CASSLDGKSGGLSTDTQYF.

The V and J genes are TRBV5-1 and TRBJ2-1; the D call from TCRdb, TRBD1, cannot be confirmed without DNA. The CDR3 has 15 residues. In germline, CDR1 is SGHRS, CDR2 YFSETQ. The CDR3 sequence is CASSLQGVAFNEQFF.

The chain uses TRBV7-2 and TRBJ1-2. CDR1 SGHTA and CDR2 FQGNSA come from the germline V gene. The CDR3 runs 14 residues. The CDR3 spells CASSLVRHPYGYTF.

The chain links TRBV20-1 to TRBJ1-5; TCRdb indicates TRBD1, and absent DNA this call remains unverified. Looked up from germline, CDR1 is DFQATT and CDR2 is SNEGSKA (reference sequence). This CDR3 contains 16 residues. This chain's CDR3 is CSARESGGYSNQPQHF.

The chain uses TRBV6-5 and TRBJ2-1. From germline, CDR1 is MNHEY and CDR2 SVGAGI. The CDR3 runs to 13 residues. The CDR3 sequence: CASSYNSYNEQFF.

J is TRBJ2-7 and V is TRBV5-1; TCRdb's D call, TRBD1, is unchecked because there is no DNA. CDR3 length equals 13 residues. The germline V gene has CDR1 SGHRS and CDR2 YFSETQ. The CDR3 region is CVARDTEAYEQYF.

CDR3 region: CASSRSRDTEAFF. The chain employs TRBV18 and TRBJ1-1. The CDR3 contains 13 residues. CDR1 is KGHSH, CDR2 LQKENI, per germline.